This T cell receptor (beta chain) was sequenced for a study of blood T cell repertoires in COVID-19. Study in general: The analysed material was cDNA or gDNA that came from T cells, B-cell-depleted T cells, or PBMCs.

Study members were between 18 and 89 years old and lived in 24 US regions. The V and J ends lost 4 bases and 0 bases, in that order; junction bases with no gene match: 7. Germline lookup yields CDR1 SGDLS and CDR2 YYNGEE. This CDR3 spans 16 amino acids. Per the original methods: Amplified reference gene primers provided the basis for estimating nucleated cell counts. Clones were sequenced by immunoSEQ multiplex PCR, and TCRdb holds only the in-frame ones, with some missing. V, J and clone size reflect that table, while D and trimming were determined from the DNA. This table has 250,000 to 350,000 clones, around 87% appearing once.

The chain recombines TRBV9 with TRBJ1-3, with 7 bases that match TRBD1. The sequenced sample was PBMCs or T cells enriched from blood (not recorded which). The TCR originated in a woman under 40 who had recovered from COVID-19. CDR3 sequence reads: CASSRTGLLSGNTIYF. For the CDR3, the DNA is TGTGCCAGCAGCAGGACAGGCCTACTCTCTGGAAACACCATATATTTT. The full variable domain, rest sourced from reference TRBV9 and TRBJ1-3, is DSGVTQTPKHLITATGQRVTLRCSPRSGDLSVYWYQQSLDQGLQFLIQYYNGEERAKGNILERFSAQQFPDLHSELNLSSLELGDSALYFCASSRTGLLSGNTIYFGEGSWLTVV.